This T cell receptor (beta chain) emerged from a study of T cells after posttransplantation cyclophosphamide. Sequenced by immunoSEQ multiplex PCR; TCRdb stores in-frame clones only, minus some. The sample includes about 21,000 clones, about 98% seen only once; the top ten take about 0.14%. Germline loops: CDR1 MNHEY, CDR2 SVGAGI. Trimming cost V 2 bases and J 8 bases; bases outside gene matches: 6. The CDR3 covers 14 residues. This chain links TRBV6-5 with TRBJ2-1; 7 bases fit TRBD1. The clonotype was recovered from a man aged 40-50 years in good health, CMV-negative, and a related stem cell transplant donor. The sequencing sample was made of naive CD8+ T cells sorted from PBMCs. Here the CDR3 reads CASSYTTGTDEQFF. The CDR3 DNA is TGTGCCAGCAGTTACACGACCGGGACAGATGAGCAGTTCTTC.